Sequencing of this T cell receptor beta chain was carried out in a study of Graves' ophthalmopathy and Graves' hyperthyroidism. Overall study: Peripheral blood sampling occurred at initial diagnosis, before any treatment.

J lost 4 bases, V lost 5 bases, and 7 bases had no gene match. CDR3 length: 14 residues. Germline CDR1 reads LGHNA; CDR2 reads YNFKEQ. Amplification of TCR beta CDR3 regions used RNA transcripts. Second-round multiplex PCR came after a first-round RT-PCR that employed HTBI primers. TCRdb reprocessed the multiplex PCR reads with MiXCR, giving one entry per CDR3 protein. Altogether about 420,000 distinct CDR3 sequences are present, 20% to 25% being singletons, with the ten largest covering more than 2.5%. This clonotype has a count of ten or more. The antigen is not known. Among the hyperthyroidism patients, all were newly diagnosed, aged 18 to 65, with under 2 months' duration. The study's findings and limits: Both a roughly 65% sensitivity and an approximately 74% specificity characterized the model's predictions of ophthalmopathy progression.

The chain carries TRBV4-2 and TRBJ2-7; 8 bases align to TRBD2. This TCR derives from a woman aged 18-35 years with stable Graves' hyperthyroidism. Sequencing was carried out using peripheral blood. For the CDR3, the DNA is TGTGCCAGCAGCTCGGGACTAGGAAAATACGAGCAGTACTTC. The encoded protein is CASSSGLGKYEQYF.